This entry lists 16 T cell receptor beta chains sequenced from one sample in a study of preoperative IRX-2 immunotherapy in early breast cancer. Method: immunoSEQ multiplex PCR; TCRdb's copy keeps in-frame clones and lacks some. The profile shows 75,000 to 100,000 clones, 86% of them singletons. Treatment defined: preoperative locoregional IRX-2 cytokine immunotherapy. The sample was tumor tissue, taken after IRX-2 immunotherapy. The receptors here all came from a human donor with breast cancer.

The chain combines TRBV22-1 with TRBJ2-2; no check of the table's D call, TRBD1, against the DNA was made. TRBV22-1 is listed as a pseudogene. The CDR3 has 14 residues. For the CDR3, the DNA is TGTGCCAGCAGACAGACAGAGAACACCGGGGAGCTGTTTTTT. This codes for CASRQTENTGELFF.

This clone was counted only a few times. In DNA form, the CDR3 reads TGCGCCAGCAGCGGGGGGGCCTACACAGATACGCAGTATTTT. It codes for CASSGGAYTDTQYF. The V call is TRBV5-1, the J call TRBJ2-3, with D perhaps matching TRBD2 (7 bases). Germline CDR1 reads SGHRS; CDR2 reads YFSETQ. V shed 4 bases and J shed 2 bases, with 11 bases lying between them. CDR3 length: 14 residues.

This sequence joins TRBV29-1 and TRBJ2-5; 9 bases align to TRBD2. The V and J ends lost 7 bases and 2 bases, in that order; junction bases with no gene match: 8. The germline V gene has CDR1 SQVTM and CDR2 ANQGSEA. The CDR3 extends over 14 amino acids. The CDR3 region is CSAAGLARQETQYF. The CDR3 DNA is TGCAGCGCAGCGGGACTAGCCCGGCAAGAGACCCAGTACTTC.

The chain combines TRBV5-1 with TRBJ1-6; D may be TRBD1 (5 bases). This CDR3 region has 16 residues. V gave up 0 bases and J gave up 3 bases, with 10 bases separating them. Germline V CDR1 and CDR2: SGHRS, YFSETQ. CDR3 DNA sequence: TGCGCCAGCAGCTTGGATTCAGGGAGCTATAATTCACCCCTCCACTTT. Translated: CASSLDSGSYNSPLHF.

This chain links TRBV30 with TRBJ1-1; TRBD1 is a possible D gene (6 bases). There are 13 residues in the CDR3. V dropped 2 bases and J dropped 6 bases, with 13 bases sitting between them. Germline assignment: CDR1 GTSNPN and CDR2 SVGIG (reference sequence). This CDR3 is CAWSIQGLAEAFF. DNA for the CDR3: TGTGCCTGGAGTATCCAGGGGTTGGCTGAAGCTTTCTTT. Full variable domain (remainder filled in from reference TRBV30 and TRBJ1-1): SQTIHQWPATLVQPVGSPLSLECTVEGTSNPNLYWYRQAAGRGLQLLFYSVGIGQISSEVPQNLSASRPQDRQFILSSKKLLLSDSGFYLCAWSIQGLAEAFFGQGTRLTVV.

This chain links TRBV14 with TRBJ1-3, with D uncertain. V gave up 2 bases and J gave up 8 bases, with 16 bases separating them. In germline, CDR1 is SGHDN, CDR2 FVKESK. The CDR3 length is 15 residues. As DNA, the CDR3 is TGTGCCAGCAGCCAATCACACCCCCGACGGGACACCATATATTTT. This codes for CASSQSHPRRDTIYF.

This clone was seen a handful of times. V usage is TRBV11-3 and J usage is TRBJ2-7; 8 nucleotides align to TRBD1. With 5 bases clipped from V and 3 bases from J, the junction kept 9 bases outside the gene matches. CDR1 and CDR2 (germline): SGHNT, YENEEA. The CDR3 covers 15 residues. The CDR3 protein is CASSPGRGLDYEQYF. CDR3 coding DNA: TGTGCCAGCAGCCCGGGCAGGGGGCTTGACTACGAGCAGTACTTC.

The chain recombines TRBV18 with TRBJ2-7, with 8 bases lining up with TRBD1. With 2 bases clipped from V and 3 bases from J, the junction kept 3 bases outside the gene matches. CDR3 length equals 14 residues. Germline V lookup: CDR1 KGHSH, CDR2 LQKENI. CDR3 sequence reads: CASSPWGQDYEQYF. The CDR3 DNA reads as TGTGCCAGCTCACCATGGGGACAGGACTACGAGCAGTACTTC.

The chain combines TRBV19 with TRBJ1-1; D unresolved. CDR3 size: 13 residues. Germline loops: CDR1 LNHDA, CDR2 SQIVND (reference sequence). The V end was cut by 3 bases, the J end by 6 bases, with 11 bases between. This chain's CDR3 is CASSISSGSEAFF. The CDR3, as DNA: TGTGCCAGTAGTATTTCTTCCGGGTCTGAAGCTTTCTTT.

The chain combines TRBV28 with TRBJ1-4; TRBD1 might be the D (6 bases). Germline V gives CDR1 MDHEN, CDR2 SYDVKM. V dropped 4 bases and J dropped 5 bases, with 14 bases sitting between them. The CDR3 is 15 residues long. CDR3 sequence (DNA): TGTGCCAGCAGTTATGCGGGGGGGCGGAATGAAAAACTGTTTTTT. Encoded protein: CASSYAGGRNEKLFF.

V gene TRBV19 combines with J gene TRBJ2-5; 11 bases line up with TRBD2. V lost 6 bases, J lost 5 bases, and 8 bases stayed unmatched. The germline V gene encodes CDR1 LNHDA and CDR2 SQIVND (reference sequence). The CDR3 is 15 amino acids. CDR3 DNA sequence: TGTGCCAGTAGGCCGACTAGCGGGGTAGGGGAGACCCAGTACTTC. It yields the protein CASRPTSGVGETQYF.

The chain combines TRBV10-1 with TRBJ2-2; D is unclear. This CDR3 contains 12 residues. V was pared by 4 bases and J by 7 bases, with 7 bases between. CDR1 is WNHNN and CDR2 is SYGVQD in the germline V gene (reference sequence). CDR3: CASSVGYGELFF. In nucleotides, the CDR3 is TGCGCCAGCAGTGTTGGGTACGGGGAGCTGTTTTTT.

Only one count was recorded for this clone. V and J are TRBV19 and TRBJ1-2, with a possible D match to TRBD1 (5 bases). This CDR3 comprises 11 residues. V was trimmed by 9 bases and J by 1 base, leaving 6 bases between them. Looked up from germline, CDR1 is LNHDA and CDR2 is SQIVND (reference sequence). In DNA, the CDR3 is TGTGCCAGCAGGGATAACTATGGCTACACCTTC. Its protein is CASRDNYGYTF. Drawing the rest from reference TRBV19 and TRBJ1-2, the complete variable domain is DGGITQSPKYLFRKEGQNVTLSCEQNLNHDAMYWYRQDPGQGLRLIYYSQIVNDFQKGDIAEGYSVSREKKESFPLTVTSAQKNPTAFYLCASRDNYGYTFGSGTRLTVV.

The chain is built from TRBV5-1 and TRBJ1-1, with D unresolved. The CDR3 contains 15 residues. The V gene lost 2 bases and the J gene lost 3 bases, with 14 bases spanning the gap. The germline V gene encodes CDR1 SGHRS and CDR2 YFSETQ. CDR3 loop: CASSFEFYRDTEAFF. CDR3 bases: TGCGCCAGCAGCTTCGAGTTCTATCGAGACACTGAAGCTTTCTTT.

The chain carries TRBV6-8 and TRBJ2-5, with 10 bases that match TRBD1. The germline CDR1 and CDR2 sequences are MNHGY and SAAAGT. The CDR3 is 15 residues long. J lost 3 bases, V lost 5 bases, and 6 bases had no gene match. CDR3 region: CASSLPGQGKETQYF. The CDR3 nucleotides are TGTGCCAGCAGTCTGCCGGGACAGGGGAAAGAGACCCAGTACTTC.

The CDR3 here is CASSYRGTGLYGYTF. CDR3 coding DNA: TGTGCCAGCAGTTACCGAGGTACGGGGCTCTATGGCTACACCTTC. This sequence joins TRBV6-8 and TRBJ1-2, with D possibly TRBD1 on 5 matching bases. CDR1 and CDR2 (germline): MNHGY, SAAAGT. The CDR3 sequence is 15 residues long. Trimming cost V 2 bases and J 4 bases, with 14 bases left between them.